Listed below are T cell receptor beta chains from one sample, sequenced in a study of immune evolution from preneoplasia to lung adenocarcinoma. Data came from immunoSEQ multiplex PCR; TCRdb stores just in-frame clones and leaves some out. The sample lists more than 13,000 clones, approximately 80% occurring once. Sequenced sample: FFPE minimally invasive lung adenocarcinoma tissue. These receptors were obtained from a person between 65 and 79 years old with lung adenocarcinoma. Each CDR3 is given with its conserved first and last residue. The order of the fields is V gene, D gene, clone size, J gene, CDR3 protein, CDR3 DNA. The D gene is left open where the match is weak. Rows may omit the clone size; those that give it use once, few, many or a size class.

TRBV13	NA	NA	TRBJ1-4	CASSEGTSGKLFF	TGTGCCAGCAGCGAGGGGACCAGTGGGAAACTGTTTTTT
TRBV4-2	NA	NA	TRBJ2-7	CASSPGGQAGDYEQYF	TGTGCCAGCAGCCCAGGCGGTCAGGCCGGGGACTACGAGCAGTACTTC
TRBV7-6	NA	NA	TRBJ2-7	CASSLVLTGYYSYEQYF	TGTGCCAGCAGCTTAGTATTGACGGGGTACTACTCCTACGAGCAGTACTTC
TRBV4-2	NA	NA	TRBJ2-3	CASSQATDTQYF	TGTGCCAGCAGCCAAGCCACAGATACGCAGTATTTT
TRBV5-1	TRBD1	NA	TRBJ2-2	CASSQGQPNTGELFF	TGCGCCAGCAGCCAGGGACAGCCGAACACCGGGGAGCTGTTTTTT
TRBV1	NA	NA	TRBJ2-7	CTSSHPRTSGGAIYEQYF	TGCACCAGCAGCCATCCCAGGACTAGCGGGGGGGCAATTTACGAGCAGTACTTC
TRBV7-8	TRBD1	few	TRBJ2-2	CASSHGTATGELFF	TGTGCCAGCAGCCACGGGACAGCGACCGGGGAGCTGTTTTTT
TRBV6-5	TRBD2	NA	TRBJ2-7	CASSVGLATAYEQYF	TGTGCCAGCAGCGTTGGACTAGCGACGGCCTACGAGCAGTACTTC
TRBV6-4	NA	NA	TRBJ2-7	CAGQNTLYEQYF	TGTGCCGGTCAGAATACCCTATACGAGCAGTACTTC
TRBV5-4	NA	NA	TRBJ1-1	CASSSPHPVNTEAFF	TGTGCCAGCAGCTCCCCCCACCCAGTGAACACTGAAGCTTTCTTT
TRBV9	TRBD2	NA	TRBJ2-2	CASSVDAGGPSIGELFF	TGTGCCAGCAGCGTAGATGCGGGGGGGCCGAGCATCGGGGAGCTGTTTTTT
TRBV4-1	NA	NA	TRBJ2-3	CASSQDEVRSTDTQYF	TGCGCCAGCAGCCAAGACGAGGTGAGGAGCACAGATACGCAGTATTTT
TRBV9	NA	NA	TRBJ1-6	CASSVGGNSPLHF	TGTGCCAGCAGCGTAGGAGGTAATTCACCCCTCCACTTT
TRBV5-1	NA	NA	TRBJ2-7	CASSMTGTQLYEQYF	TGCGCCAGCAGCATGACCGGGACACAGCTTTACGAGCAGTACTTC
TRBV7-9	NA	NA	TRBJ2-7	CASSRPGAGDSIYEQYF	TGTGCCAGCAGCCGCCCCGGGGCAGGCGACTCAATCTACGAGCAGTACTTC
TRBV5-4	NA	NA	TRBJ1-1	CASSLPVGSGSTEAFF	TGTGCCAGCAGCTTGCCAGTGGGCTCAGGAAGCACTGAAGCTTTCTTT
TRBV28	TRBD2	once	TRBJ2-5	CASSNLRGGTQYF	TGTGCCAGCAGTAATCTTCGGGGGGGGACCCAGTACTTC
TRBV5-6	NA	NA	TRBJ2-7	CASTSSGVHEQYF	TGTGCCAGCACCTCATCGGGGGTCCACGAGCAGTACTTC
TRBV28	NA	NA	TRBJ2-5	CASSLLGVRETQYF	TGTGCCAGCAGTTTATTGGGAGTTAGGGAGACCCAGTACTTC
TRBV18	NA	NA	TRBJ1-1	CASSLGRDTEAFF	TGTGCCAGCTCACTAGGTAGGGACACTGAAGCTTTCTTT
TRBV10-1	NA	NA	TRBJ2-7	CASSERVSGEQYF	TGCGCCAGCAGTGAGAGGGTTTCGGGGGAGCAGTACTTC
TRBV5-5	TRBD2	NA	TRBJ2-5	CASSFSSGVQETQYF	TGTGCCAGCAGCTTTTCTAGCGGGGTTCAAGAGACCCAGTACTTC
TRBV12-5	NA	NA	TRBJ1-2	CASGLDRGYGYTF	TGTGCTAGTGGTTTGGACAGAGGGTATGGCTACACCTTC
TRBV28	NA	NA	TRBJ1-2	CASSGTSKGSNGYTF	TGTGCCAGCAGTGGTACTTCCAAGGGATCGAATGGCTACACCTTC
TRBV5-4	NA	NA	TRBJ2-5	CASSFAGGSGTRETQYF	TGTGCCAGCAGTTTTGCTGGGGGCAGCGGAACGCGAGAGACCCAGTACTTC
TRBV5-4	TRBD2	once	TRBJ2-4	CASSPRGGFESKNIQYF	TGTGCCAGCAGCCCGCGGGGGGGTTTTGAGTCCAAAAACATTCAGTACTTC
TRBV5-5	NA	NA	TRBJ1-1	CASSLDQIRNTEAFF	TGTGCCAGCAGCTTGGACCAGATACGGAACACTGAAGCTTTCTTT
TRBV11-2	NA	NA	TRBJ1-4	CASSTGPEKLFF	TGTGCCAGCTCTACGGGGCCTGAAAAACTGTTTTTT
TRBV4-2	NA	NA	TRBJ1-3	CASSQDIGGAGNTIYF	TGTGCCAGCAGCCAAGACATAGGAGGAGCCGGAAACACCATATATTTT
TRBV27	NA	once	TRBJ1-5	CASSPADSNQPQHF	TGTGCCAGCAGCCCGGCGGATAGCAATCAGCCCCAGCATTTT
TRBV28	NA	few	TRBJ2-4	CASSLYPLAKNIQYF	TGTGCCAGCAGTTTATACCCCCTAGCCAAAAACATTCAGTACTTC
TRBV28	NA	NA	TRBJ1-4	CASSIGRLNEKLFF	TGTGCCAGCAGCATAGGTCGGCTAAATGAAAAACTGTTTTTT
TRBV28	TRBD1	once	TRBJ1-5	CASSFEDRVGLYSNQPQHF	TGTGCCAGCAGTTTTGAAGACAGGGTCGGGCTTTATAGCAATCAGCCCCAGCATTTT
TRBV14	NA	NA	TRBJ1-6	CASSQTANSPLHF	TGTGCCAGCAGCCAAACGGCCAATTCACCCCTCCACTTT
TRBV27	NA	NA	TRBJ2-3	CASSFRQGADTQYF	TGTGCCAGCAGTTTTCGGCAGGGCGCAGATACGCAGTATTTT
TRBV7-3	NA	NA	TRBJ2-5	CASSTLGGTTETQYF	TGTGCCAGCAGCACACTCGGTGGGACGACGGAGACCCAGTACTTC
TRBV2	NA	NA	TRBJ2-7	CASSVGRGSYEQYF	TGTGCCAGCAGTGTTGGCAGGGGCTCCTACGAGCAGTACTTC
TRBV19	TRBD1	NA	TRBJ2-1	CASSTRDSNNEQFF	TGTGCCAGTAGTACCCGGGACAGCAACAATGAGCAGTTCTTC
TRBV27	NA	NA	TRBJ2-7	CASSPNRLTYEQYF	TGTGCCAGCAGTCCCAACAGATTAACCTACGAGCAGTACTTC
TRBV7-6	NA	NA	TRBJ1-5	CASSLAWRVSNQPQHF	TGTGCCAGCAGCTTAGCGTGGAGGGTGAGCAATCAGCCCCAGCATTTT
TRBV19	NA	NA	TRBJ1-1	CASSIWGAEAFF	TGTGCCAGTAGTATATGGGGAGCTGAAGCTTTCTTT
TRBV19	NA	NA	TRBJ2-7	CASSIKGNTVGGSYEQYF	TGTGCCAGTAGTATAAAGGGGAATACAGTCGGGGGCTCCTACGAGCAGTACTTC
TRBV28	NA	NA	TRBJ2-7	CASSLIGAYEQYF	TGTGCCAGCAGTTTAATCGGGGCCTACGAGCAGTACTTC
TRBV5-6	TRBD2	NA	TRBJ2-1	CASSSGLARKQFF	TGTGCCAGCAGCTCGGGACTAGCGAGAAAGCAGTTCTTC
TRBV19	NA	NA	TRBJ1-1	CASSSETGRAEAFF	TGTGCCAGTAGTTCGGAAACAGGGCGGGCTGAAGCTTTCTTT
TRBV15	NA	NA	TRBJ1-6	CATSRVGRDSPLHF	TGTGCCACCAGCAGAGTTGGGAGGGATTCACCCCTCCACTTT
TRBV9	NA	once	TRBJ2-5	CASSKVEETQYF	TGTGCCAGCAGCAAAGTCGAGGAGACCCAGTACTTC
TRBV27	NA	NA	TRBJ1-1	CASRPGGVTEAFF	TGTGCCAGCAGACCGGGCGGGGTCACTGAAGCTTTCTTT
TRBV5-6	TRBD1	NA	TRBJ2-3	CASSLTGSSTDTQYF	TGTGCCAGCAGCCTGACAGGGTCCAGCACAGATACGCAGTATTTT
TRBV6-1	NA	NA	TRBJ2-4	CASSDSWGFGIQYF	TGTGCCAGCAGTGATTCGTGGGGGTTCGGCATTCAGTACTTC
TRBV7-9	NA	NA	TRBJ2-1	CASSPTGPSYNEQFF	TGTGCCAGCAGCCCTACAGGGCCCTCCTACAATGAGCAGTTCTTC
TRBV6-1	NA	NA	TRBJ2-1	CASQQGYNEQFF	TGTGCCAGCCAGCAGGGATACAATGAGCAGTTCTTC
TRBV11-2	NA	NA	TRBJ2-7	CASSQNWADPYEQYF	TGTGCCAGCAGTCAAAACTGGGCAGACCCCTACGAGCAGTACTTC
TRBV29-1	TRBD1	medium-sized	TRBJ2-7	CSAYPGQGSEQYF	TGCAGCGCCTACCCGGGACAGGGGTCCGAGCAGTACTTC
TRBV11-3	TRBD1	few	TRBJ2-2	CASSEGQGFDTGELFF	TGTGCCAGCAGCGAGGGACAGGGGTTTGACACCGGGGAGCTGTTTTTT
TRBV9	NA	NA	TRBJ2-7	CASSGALGRGYEQYF	TGTGCCAGCAGCGGGGCCCTGGGGCGGGGCTACGAGCAGTACTTC
TRBV7-9	NA	NA	TRBJ2-1	CASSFRTETYNEQFF	TGTGCCAGCAGCTTCAGGACAGAGACATACAATGAGCAGTTCTTC
TRBV4-1	NA	NA	TRBJ2-7	CASSQRSRSEQYF	TGCGCCAGCAGCCAACGTTCCCGTTCCGAGCAGTACTTC
TRBV19	TRBD1	NA	TRBJ1-5	CASSSGGRQPQHF	TGTGCCAGTAGTTCAGGGGGCAGGCAGCCCCAGCATTTT